This T cell receptor beta chain came from a study of T cell responses to AZD1222 COVID-19 vaccine. Libraries were prepared by immunoSEQ multiplex PCR; TCRdb keeps only in-frame clonotypes and omits some of them. The sample records 200,000 to 250,000 clones, roughly 94% being singletons. Trimming removed 6 bases from V and 10 bases from J, with 13 bases in between. The length of the CDR3 is 11 residues. Germline CDR1 and CDR2: DFQATT and SNEGSKA (reference sequence). This receptor was obtained from an adult who received the MenACWY meningococcal vaccine as a control. Sequences were derived from peripheral blood, sampled 28 days after the second dose of the MenACWY control vaccine. The J gene is TRBJ2-1, the V gene TRBV20-1; D might be TRBD2 (6 bases). CDR3 in amino acids: CSARVGLEQFF. CDR3 DNA sequence: TGCAGTGCAAGGGTGGGACTCGAGCAGTTCTTC.